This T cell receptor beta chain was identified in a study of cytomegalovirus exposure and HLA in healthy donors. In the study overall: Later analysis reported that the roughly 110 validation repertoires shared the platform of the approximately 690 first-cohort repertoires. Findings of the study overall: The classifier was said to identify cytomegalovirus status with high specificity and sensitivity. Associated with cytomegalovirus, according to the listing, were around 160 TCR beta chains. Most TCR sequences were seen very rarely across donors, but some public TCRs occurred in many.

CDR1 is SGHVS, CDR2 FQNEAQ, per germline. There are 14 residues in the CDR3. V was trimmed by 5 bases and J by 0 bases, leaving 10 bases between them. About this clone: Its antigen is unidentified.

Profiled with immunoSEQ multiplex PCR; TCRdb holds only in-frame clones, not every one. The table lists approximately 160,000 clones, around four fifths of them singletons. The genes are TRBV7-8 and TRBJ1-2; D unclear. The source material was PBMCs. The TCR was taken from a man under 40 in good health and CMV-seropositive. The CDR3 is CASSARGSNYGYTF. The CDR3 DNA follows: TGTGCCAGCAGCGCTCGAGGGTCTAACTATGGCTACACCTTC.